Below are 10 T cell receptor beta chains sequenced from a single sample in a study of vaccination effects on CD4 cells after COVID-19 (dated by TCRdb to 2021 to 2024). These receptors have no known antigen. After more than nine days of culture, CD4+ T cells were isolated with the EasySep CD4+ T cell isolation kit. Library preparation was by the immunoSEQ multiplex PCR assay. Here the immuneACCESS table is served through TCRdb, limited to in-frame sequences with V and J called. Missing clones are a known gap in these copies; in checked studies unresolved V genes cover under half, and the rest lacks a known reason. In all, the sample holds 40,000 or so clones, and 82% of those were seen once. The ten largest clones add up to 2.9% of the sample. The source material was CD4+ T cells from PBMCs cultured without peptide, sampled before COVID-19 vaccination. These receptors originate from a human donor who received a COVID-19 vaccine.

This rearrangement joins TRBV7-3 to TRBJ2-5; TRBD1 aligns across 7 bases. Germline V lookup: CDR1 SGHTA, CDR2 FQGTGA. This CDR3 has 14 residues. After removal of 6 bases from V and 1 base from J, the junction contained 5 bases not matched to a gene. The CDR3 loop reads CASSLGGPQETQYF. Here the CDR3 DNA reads TGTGCCAGCAGTCTAGGGGGCCCCCAAGAGACCCAGTACTTC.

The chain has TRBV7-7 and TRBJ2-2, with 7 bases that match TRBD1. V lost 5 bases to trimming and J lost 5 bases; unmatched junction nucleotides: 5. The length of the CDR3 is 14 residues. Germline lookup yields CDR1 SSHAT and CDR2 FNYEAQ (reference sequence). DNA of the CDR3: TGTGCCAGCAGCCTCACAGGGGTGACCGGGGAGCTGTTTTTT. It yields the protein CASSLTGVTGELFF.

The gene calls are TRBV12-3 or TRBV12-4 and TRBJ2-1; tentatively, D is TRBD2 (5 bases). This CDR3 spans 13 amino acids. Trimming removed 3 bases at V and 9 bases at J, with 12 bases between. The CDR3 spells CASSFRGIGEQFF. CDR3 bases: TGTGCCAGCAGTTTCCGGGGTATCGGTGAGCAGTTCTTC.

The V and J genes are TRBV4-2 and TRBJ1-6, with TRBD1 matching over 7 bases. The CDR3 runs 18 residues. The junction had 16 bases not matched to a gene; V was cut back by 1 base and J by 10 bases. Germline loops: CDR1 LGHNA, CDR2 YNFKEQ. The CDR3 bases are TGTGCCAGCAGCCAAGGGACAGGACAGATGTTAAACCCCTCACCCCTCCACTTT. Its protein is CASSQGTGQMLNPSPLHF.

The CDR3 loop reads CASSQYDGGSKNIQYF. The DNA of the CDR3 is TGTGCCAGCAGCCAATACGACGGGGGGTCCAAAAACATTCAGTACTTC. The chain is built from TRBV3-1 (or the pseudogene TRBV3-2) and TRBJ2-4, with 7 bases matching TRBD2. Germline loops: CDR1 LGHDT, CDR2 YNNKEL (reference sequence). There are 16 residues in the CDR3. With 2 bases clipped from V and 2 bases from J, the junction kept 6 bases outside the gene matches.

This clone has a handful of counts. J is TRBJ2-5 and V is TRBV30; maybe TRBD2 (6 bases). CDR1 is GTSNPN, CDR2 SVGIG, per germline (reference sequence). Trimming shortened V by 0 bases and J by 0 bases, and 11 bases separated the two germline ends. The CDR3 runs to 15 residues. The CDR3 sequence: CAWSVGSGNQETQYF. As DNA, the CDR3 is TGTGCCTGGAGTGTAGGTAGCGGTAACCAAGAGACCCAGTACTTC.

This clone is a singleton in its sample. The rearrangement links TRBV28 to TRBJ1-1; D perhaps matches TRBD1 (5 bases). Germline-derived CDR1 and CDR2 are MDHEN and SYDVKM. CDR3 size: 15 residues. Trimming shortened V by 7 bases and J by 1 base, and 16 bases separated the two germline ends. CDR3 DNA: TGTGCCAGCATTGGGGCAGGTGGATCGAACACTGAAGCTTTCTTT. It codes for CASIGAGGSNTEAFF.

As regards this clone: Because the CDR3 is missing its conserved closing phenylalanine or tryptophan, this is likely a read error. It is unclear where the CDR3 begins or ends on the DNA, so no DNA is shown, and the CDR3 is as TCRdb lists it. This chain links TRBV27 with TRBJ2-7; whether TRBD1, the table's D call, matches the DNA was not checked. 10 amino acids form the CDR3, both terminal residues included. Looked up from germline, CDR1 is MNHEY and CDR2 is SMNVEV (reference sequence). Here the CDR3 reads CASRGQPTTG.

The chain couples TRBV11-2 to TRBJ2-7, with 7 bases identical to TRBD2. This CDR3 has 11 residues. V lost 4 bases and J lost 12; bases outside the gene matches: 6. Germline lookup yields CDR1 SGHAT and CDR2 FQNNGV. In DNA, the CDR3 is TGTGCCAGCAGCTCCGGACTAGAGAGGTACGTC. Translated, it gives CASSSGLERYV.

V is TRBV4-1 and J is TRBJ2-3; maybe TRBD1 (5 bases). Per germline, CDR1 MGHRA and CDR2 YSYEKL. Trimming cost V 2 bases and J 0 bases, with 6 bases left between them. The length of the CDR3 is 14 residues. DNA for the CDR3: TGCGCCAGCAGCCAAACAGGAAGCACAGATACGCAGTATTTT. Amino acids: CASSQTGSTDTQYF.